Detailed here is one TCR beta chain. The CDR3 consists of 14 residues. V was clipped by 4 bases and J by 13 bases, with 19 bases between them. The V gene's germline CDR1 is MNHEY and CDR2 SMNVEV (reference sequence). The data originate from a study of blood T cells in healthy people across ages. The second PCR ran about 6 to 11 cycles with a sample-barcoded 5' primer and J-beta primers. MiXCR, run by TCRdb on the 5' RACE reads, gives a single entry per CDR3 protein. The sample includes 1,300,000 or so distinct CDR3 sequences, 45% to 70% of them seen just once. The gene calls are TRBV27 and TRBJ2-2; possible D gene TRBD2, 6 bases. Specimen: blood. This TCR was recovered from a man in his late teens or twenties in good health. CDR3 loop: CASSSWRGTGGLFF. The CDR3, as DNA: TGTGCCAGCAGTTCTTGGAGGGGCACCGGAGGGCTGTTTTTT.